What follows are 23 T cell receptor beta chains derived from one specimen sequenced in a study of blood T cells in healthy people across ages (dated by TCRdb to 2014 to 2015). The library was made by 5' RACE. A second roughly 7 to 11 cycle PCR used a sample-barcoded 5' primer and a J-beta primer mix. TCRdb handled the public reads itself, with Q25 trimming in fastp and clone calling in MiXCR, and kept productive beta chains. Under each unique CDR3 protein, matching rows form one entry showing the most common genes and DNA. Counted in this sample were approximately 2,000,000 distinct CDR3 sequences; about 39% of them appeared once. Of the sample, about 21% is held by the ten largest clones. The sequenced sample consisted of blood. The receptors originated from a human donor in good health.

The genes are TRBV7-6 and TRBJ1-1; D gene uncertain. In germline, CDR1 is SGHVS, CDR2 FNYEAQ. The CDR3 is 14 residues long. Trimming cost V 5 bases and J 0 bases, with 10 bases left between them. DNA of the CDR3: TGTGCCAGCAGCGCGGGCCATATGAACACTGAAGCTTTCTTT. This encodes CASSAGHMNTEAFF.

V usage is TRBV30 and J usage is TRBJ2-2, with TRBD2 matching 8 bases. CDR1 and CDR2 (germline): GTSNPN, SVGIG (reference sequence). J was trimmed by 4 bases and V by 3 bases; bases with no gene match: 4. CDR3 length: 14 residues. The CDR3 nucleotides read TGTGCCTGGAGGGCTAGCGGGTCCACCGGGGAGCTGTTTTTT. It codes for CAWRASGSTGELFF. The variable domain in full, with the rest retrieved from reference TRBV30 and TRBJ2-2, is SQTIHQWPATLVQPVGSPLSLECTVEGTSNPNLYWYRQAAGRGLQLLFYSVGIGQISSEVPQNLSASRPQDRQFILSSKKLLLSDSGFYLCAWRASGSTGELFFGEGSRLTVL.

This clonotype has only a few counts. This chain links TRBV25-1 with TRBJ2-5, with TRBD2 matching over 10 bases. From germline, CDR1 is MGHDK and CDR2 SYGVNS. The CDR3 runs 17 residues. Germline trimming cut 4 bases from V and 0 bases from J; bases unmatched to any gene: 8. This CDR3 is CASSGGTSDLYQETQYF. CDR3 sequence (DNA): TGTGCCAGCAGTGGGGGGACTAGCGATCTTTACCAAGAGACCCAGTACTTC.

The chain has TRBV2 and TRBJ2-5; 7 nucleotides match TRBD2. Trimming took 4 bases from V and 5 from J; bases not matched to a gene: 10. CDR1 SNHLY and CDR2 FYNNEI come from the germline V gene. The CDR3 runs to 15 residues. The CDR3 DNA reads TGTGCCAGCAGTGGATATGGGGGGGTACCGGAGACCCAGTACTTC. Translation: CASSGYGGVPETQYF.

This clonotype was seen many times. V usage is TRBV7-6 and J usage is TRBJ2-2; D possibly corresponds to TRBD1 (6 bases). V was shortened by 5 bases and J by 4 bases, with 17 bases between the two germline ends. The CDR3 runs 16 residues. Per germline, CDR1 SGHVS and CDR2 FNYEAQ. The CDR3 here is CASSVTGLLTTGELFF. The CDR3 DNA is TGTGCCAGCAGCGTAACAGGGCTCCTAACCACCGGGGAGCTGTTTTTT.

The chain is built from TRBV5-1 and TRBJ2-4; 8 positions match TRBD1. Germline V gene data show CDR1 as SGHRS and CDR2 as YFSETQ. Trimming took 2 bases from V and 13 from J; bases not matched to a gene: 11. The CDR3 contains 14 residues. The CDR3 region is CASSFSGGGEEQYF. CDR3 DNA sequence: TGCGCCAGCAGCTTTTCAGGGGGCGGGGAAGAGCAGTACTTC.

This clonotype was detected a few times. The V call is TRBV2, the J call TRBJ2-1; tentative D call: TRBD1 (5 bases). The CDR3 spans 16 residues. Germline V gene data show CDR1 as SNHLY and CDR2 as FYNNEI. The ends were cut back, 3 bases at V and 7 bases at J, with 19 bases in the middle. The CDR3 reads CASSDRAASLKNEQFF. CDR3 DNA sequence: TGTGCCAGCAGTGACAGGGCAGCCTCCTTAAAAAATGAGCAGTTCTTC.

This chain links TRBV10-3 with TRBJ2-7, with a possible D match to TRBD2 (6 bases). The CDR3 loop spans 13 amino acids. Trimming left V 6 bases short and J 4 bases short, with 13 bases between. Germline V gene sequence: CDR1 ENHRY, CDR2 SYGVKD. CDR3 DNA: TGTGCCATCAGGCCCAGGGCGGGGTACGAGCAGTACTTC. Its protein product is CAIRPRAGYEQYF.

This clonotype was seen a few times. The chain recombines TRBV13 with TRBJ2-5; no clear D gene. This CDR3 has 14 amino acids. Germline assignment: CDR1 PRHDT and CDR2 FYEKMQ (reference sequence). Trimming cost V 5 bases and J 4 bases, with 14 bases left between them. This chain's CDR3 is CASSPASPLETQYF. The CDR3 DNA follows: TGTGCCAGCAGCCCCGCTTCGCCATTAGAGACCCAGTACTTC.

The V and J genes are TRBV7-8 and TRBJ2-1, with 8 positions matching TRBD2. V shed 2 bases and J 6 bases; nucleotides not matched to a gene: 15. Germline V gene lookup returns CDR1 SGHVS and CDR2 FQNEAQ. The CDR3 extends over 18 amino acids. The CDR3, as DNA: TGTGCCAGCAGCTTATCAGTCGGACTAGCTACGTACTCCAATGAGCAGTTCTTC. Encoded protein: CASSLSVGLATYSNEQFF.

CDR3 protein: CASSFVRGGSNQPQHF. CDR3 nucleotide sequence: TGTGCCAGCAGCTTCGTCAGGGGAGGAAGCAATCAGCCCCAGCATTTT. V and J are TRBV7-2 and TRBJ1-5, with a weak D call TRBD1 (6 bases). The CDR3 runs 16 residues. CDR1 and CDR2 (germline): SGHTA, FQGNSA. Trimming shortened V by 3 bases and J by 1 base, and 13 bases separated the two germline ends.

This clonotype was observed a handful of times. V usage is TRBV5-6 and J usage is TRBJ2-3; TRBD2 is a possible D gene (6 bases). Per the germline V gene, CDR1 is SGHDT and CDR2 is YYEEEE. The CDR3 length is 17 residues. Between the trimmed V and J ends, which lost 3 bases and 1 base, there was a span of 18 bases. CDR3 residues: CASSSGTASHRTDTQYF. CDR3 nucleotide sequence: TGTGCCAGCAGCTCCGGGACTGCCTCCCACCGCACAGATACGCAGTATTTT.

This chain's CDR3 is CASSYSIAGRGYSPLHF. In nucleotides, the CDR3 is TGTGCCAGCAGTTACTCGATCGCGGGCAGGGGTTATTCACCCCTCCACTTT. The chain joins TRBV6-6 to TRBJ1-6; possible D gene TRBD1, 6 bases. The V gene's germline CDR1 is MNHNY and CDR2 SVGAGI (reference sequence). This CDR3 has 17 residues. Deletions cut 0 bases from V and 8 bases from J, with 17 bases between.

This chain joins TRBV28 and TRBJ2-7, with D possibly matching TRBD1 (6 bases). The V end was cut by 4 bases, the J end by 0 bases, with 13 bases between. Per the germline V gene, CDR1 is MDHEN and CDR2 is SYDVKM. There are 15 residues in the CDR3. CDR3 nucleotides: TGTGCCAGCAGTTCGACAGGTCCGTTCTCCTACGAGCAGTACTTC. Protein sequence: CASSSTGPFSYEQYF.

This clonotype came up a few times. The V gene is TRBV28, the J gene TRBJ2-7; D may be TRBD2 (6 bases). CDR1 and CDR2 from the germline V gene are MDHEN and SYDVKM. The length of the CDR3 is 16 residues. V shed 3 bases and J shed 4 bases, with 19 bases lying between them. The CDR3 sequence is CASSFGGTPPYYEQYF. In nucleotides, the CDR3 is TGTGCCAGCAGTTTCGGGGGAACCCCTCCCTATTACGAGCAGTACTTC.

The sample holds a few counts of this clonotype. The chain carries TRBV5-1 and TRBJ2-3; a weak D match, TRBD2 (5 bases). The CDR3 spans 17 residues. The germline V gene has CDR1 SGHRS and CDR2 YFSETQ. Deletions cut 6 bases from V and 5 bases from J, with 25 bases between. Here the CDR3 reads CASNTDAGFISGDTQYF. CDR3 coding DNA: TGCGCCAGCAACACCGATGCGGGCTTCATCTCAGGAGATACGCAGTATTTT.

CDR3 sequence: CASSHRDRRSEQYF. The CDR3, as DNA: TGCGCCAGCAGCCACCGGGACAGACGAAGCGAGCAGTACTTC. J is TRBJ2-7 and V is TRBV4-1, with 7 bases identical to TRBD1. The CDR3 is made up of 14 amino acids. Germline CDR1 reads MGHRA; CDR2 reads YSYEKL. The trim removed 3 bases at V and 6 bases at J, leaving 8 bases unmatched.

The chain uses TRBV20-1 and TRBJ1-1, with D uncertain. Germline V gives CDR1 DFQATT, CDR2 SNEGSKA (reference sequence). Trimming removed 3 bases from V and 5 bases from J, with 16 bases in between. This CDR3 is 14 amino acids long. The CDR3 spells CSARVPSGYTEAFF. The CDR3 DNA reads TGCAGTGCTAGGGTCCCTTCGGGGTATACTGAAGCTTTCTTT.

CDR3 in DNA: TGTGCCACCAGCCGACTGGGGGGCCGGGGCTCCTACGAGCAGTACTTC. Its protein product is CATSRLGGRGSYEQYF. The chain carries TRBV15 and TRBJ2-7, with D possibly called TRBD1 or TRBD2 (6 bases each). With 5 bases removed from V and 0 bases from J, the gap between germline ends came to 17 bases. CDR3 length: 16 amino acids. Per germline, CDR1 LNHNV and CDR2 YYDKDF (reference sequence). The variable domain in full, with the rest retrieved from reference TRBV15 and TRBJ2-7, is DAMVIQNPRYQVTQFGKPVTLSCSQTLNHNVMYWYQQKSSQAPKLLFHYYDKDFNNEADTPDNFQSRRPNTSFCFLDIRSPGLGDTAMYLCATSRLGGRGSYEQYFGPGTRLTVT.

This clonotype was seen only a few times. The chain links TRBV6-2 or TRBV6-3 to TRBJ2-7, with 7 nucleotides matching TRBD1. The germline V gene encodes CDR1 MNHEY and CDR2 SVGEGT. The CDR3 spans 13 residues. V was clipped by 5 bases and J by 6 bases; unmatched bases: 7. This CDR3 reads CASSNRGSSEQYF. The CDR3 coding sequence is TGTGCCAGCAGTAACAGGGGATCGTCCGAGCAGTACTTC.

The gene calls are TRBV5-6 and TRBJ2-7; TRBD1 matches 8 bases. J gave up 2 bases and V 0 bases, and 7 bases lay outside the gene matches. The CDR3 totals 16 residues. Germline lookup yields CDR1 SGHDT and CDR2 YYEEEE. The CDR3 is CASSLGWTGKAYEQYF. For the CDR3, the DNA is TGTGCCAGCAGCTTGGGATGGACAGGGAAAGCCTACGAGCAGTACTTC.

V and J are TRBV9 and TRBJ2-7, with D possibly matching TRBD1 (6 bases). Trimming cost V 4 bases and J 2 bases, with 16 bases left between them. Germline V gives CDR1 SGDLS, CDR2 YYNGEE. CDR3 length: 15 residues. CDR3 region: CASSTGPGHPYEQYF. The CDR3 DNA sequence: TGTGCCAGCAGCACCGGACCGGGACACCCCTACGAGCAGTACTTC.

The chain has TRBV6-2 or TRBV6-3 and TRBJ2-6; D gene unclear. V shed 4 bases and J shed 0 bases, with 7 bases lying between them. The CDR3 length is 15 residues. CDR1 and CDR2 (germline): MNHEY, SVGEGT. The CDR3 region has the DNA TGTGCCAGCAGTTTCCACCGCTCTGGGGCCAACGTCCTGACTTTC. Encoded protein: CASSFHRSGANVLTF.